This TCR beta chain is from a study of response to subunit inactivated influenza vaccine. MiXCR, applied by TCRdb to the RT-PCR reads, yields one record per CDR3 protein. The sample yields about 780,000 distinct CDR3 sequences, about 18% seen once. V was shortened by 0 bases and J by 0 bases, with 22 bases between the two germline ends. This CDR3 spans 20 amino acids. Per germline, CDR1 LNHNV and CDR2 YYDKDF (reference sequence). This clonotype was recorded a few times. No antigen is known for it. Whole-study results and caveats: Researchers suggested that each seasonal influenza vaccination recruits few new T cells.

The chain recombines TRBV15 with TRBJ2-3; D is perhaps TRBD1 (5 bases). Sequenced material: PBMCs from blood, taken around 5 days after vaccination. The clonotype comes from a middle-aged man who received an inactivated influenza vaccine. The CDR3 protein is CATSRDYRSELSSSTDTQYF. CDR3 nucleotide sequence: TGTGCCACCAGCAGAGATTACAGGTCCGAGCTGAGCTCTAGCACAGATACGCAGTATTTT.